This TCR beta chain emerged from a study of shared clonotypes between healthy human individuals. This clone has just one count. Antigen unknown. It was CD45RO-negative cells, positively selected for CCR7, that made up naive CD8 cells, with terminally differentiated effector memory CD45RA+ cells excluded. Findings of the study overall: Few donors limited the genetic and exposure-history diversity represented.

Approximately 200 ng DNA, 25,000 to 35,000 T cell genomes, went into each sorted-subset replicate PCR. Using immunoSEQ multiplex PCR, the repertoire was profiled, and TCRdb retains in-frame clones only, with some absent. The data hold about 600,000 clones, with 98% observed a single time. The source material was naive CD8+ T cells sorted from blood. The TCR was taken from a man aged 25-40 years in good health.

CDR3 DNA sequence: TGCAGCGTTGAGGAGGACACTCCCGGGGAGCAGTACTTC. It specifies CSVEEDTPGEQYF. The gene calls are TRBV29-1 and TRBJ2-7; D may correspond to TRBD1 or TRBD2 (5 bases each). The CDR3 covers 13 residues. Deletions cut 3 bases from V and 7 bases from J, with 16 bases between. CDR1 SQVTM and CDR2 ANQGSEA come from the germline V gene.